The 4 T cell receptor beta chains presented below share a single source sample, sequenced in a study of CD8 T cells in ankylosing spondylitis. TCRdb ran MiXCR on the 5' RACE reads and lists one entry per CDR3 protein. The table lists just over 350,000 distinct CDR3 sequences, 20% of them singletons, with roughly 13% in the top ten. Sequenced material: blood, either unsorted or a sorted T cell fraction (not recorded which). The receptor source for this set is a male donor with ankylosing spondylitis or in good health (not recorded which).

V and J are TRBV16 and TRBJ2-3; a weak D match, TRBD2 (5 bases). This CDR3 is 15 amino acids long. Between the trimmed V and J ends, which lost 2 bases and 1 base, there was a span of 10 bases. Germline V CDR1 and CDR2: KGHSY, FQNENV. This CDR3 is CASSQGDYGTDTQYF. As DNA, the CDR3 is TGTGCCAGCAGCCAAGGCGACTACGGCACAGATACGCAGTATTTT.

In nucleotides, the CDR3 is TGCGCCAGCAGTGAAGGACTAGCTGGCGGGGAGCTGTTTTTT. Translating gives CASSEGLAGGELFF. The chain couples TRBV10-2 to TRBJ2-2; TRBD2 matches 8 bases. J lost 7 bases, V lost 3 bases, and 4 bases had no gene match. The CDR3 spans 14 residues. The germline CDR1 and CDR2 sequences are WSHSY and SAAADI.

This clonotype has more than one count but fewer than ten. The chain combines TRBV27 with TRBJ2-2, with D uncertain. V lost 3 bases and J lost 0, with 11 bases in between. Looked up from germline, CDR1 is MNHEY and CDR2 is SMNVEV (reference sequence). The CDR3 sequence is 16 residues long. CDR3 protein: CASSLLGPTNTGELFF. CDR3 DNA sequence: TGTGCCAGCAGTTTGCTCGGGCCTACGAACACCGGGGAGCTGTTTTTT.

The CDR3 nucleotides read TGTGCCAGCTCACTAGTCCCCCCCTCCTACAATGAGCAGTTCTTC. It is translated as CASSLVPPSYNEQFF. This rearrangement joins TRBV18 to TRBJ2-1, with unresolved D. CDR1 is KGHSH and CDR2 is LQKENI in the germline V gene. The CDR3 has 15 residues. With 4 bases removed from V and 0 bases from J, the gap between germline ends came to 10 bases.